What follows is one T cell receptor (beta chain) and its context. Its matching antigen is unknown. Germline V CDR1 and CDR2: DFQATT, SNEGSKA (reference sequence). The CDR3 consists of 12 residues. Starting material for each TCR library was roughly 3,300 ng of total RNA. Template switching appended UMIs that held a 6-nucleotide sample barcode. Using the 5' RACE reads, TCRdb records one entry per CDR3 protein without DNA. Its clone listing holds 300,000 to 350,000 distinct CDR3 sequences. This specimen belongs to a study of monozygotic twins with inflammatory bowel disease. Points from the study as a whole: Differing immunosuppressive treatments may have added variability to patient repertoires. The analysis did not separate different T cell subtypes.

This receptor was taken from a human donor with ulcerative colitis or Crohn's disease, or a healthy co-twin of an affected twin (not recorded which). The chain joins TRBV20-1 to TRBJ2-5; there is no DNA to check the TCRdb D call of TRBD1. The sample comprised blood. The CDR3 sequence is CSASRTGEVQYF.